Following are 3 T cell receptor beta chains from one sample sequenced in a study of OX40 agonist ivuxolimab in advanced cancers. Assay used: immunoSEQ multiplex PCR; TCRdb lists only in-frame clones, some missing. The sample has around 13,000 clones, around 83% seen once. The sequencing here drew on CD4+ or CD8+ T cells sorted from blood, taken in a trial of the OX40 agonist ivuxolimab. The receptors stem from an adult with an advanced solid tumor such as melanoma, head and neck, liver or kidney cancer.

J is TRBJ1-3 and V is TRBV7-8; no reliable D call. The germline V gene has CDR1 SGHVS and CDR2 FQNEAQ. Trimming shortened V by 4 bases and J by 0 bases, and 13 bases separated the two germline ends. This CDR3 has 16 amino acids. The CDR3 coding sequence is TGTGCCAGCAGCTCCTCCGACGGCAGCTCTGGAAACACCATATATTTT. This gives the protein CASSSSDGSSGNTIYF.

This clone was seen once. CDR3 loop: CASSLGASYASTDTQYF. The CDR3 DNA is TGTGCCAGCAGCTTAGGAGCCTCCTACGCTAGCACAGATACGCAGTATTTT. V is TRBV11-2 and J is TRBJ2-3; no clear D gene. The germline gives CDR1 SGHAT, CDR2 FQNNGV. The CDR3 is 17 amino acids. V gave up 1 base and J gave up 0 bases, with 14 bases separating them.

This sequence joins TRBV28 and TRBJ2-1; TRBD2 is a possible D gene (6 bases). V lost 4 bases to trimming and J lost 2 bases, with 15 bases between them. Germline assignment: CDR1 MDHEN and CDR2 SYDVKM. The CDR3 sequence is 16 residues long. The CDR3 region has the DNA TGTGCCAGCAGTTCCCCTGGGCGGGATACCTACAATGAGCAGTTCTTC. Its protein is CASSSPGRDTYNEQFF. The full variable domain, with the rest looked up from reference TRBV28 and TRBJ2-1, is DVKVTQSSRYLVKRTGEKVFLECVQDMDHENMFWYRQDPGLGLRLIYFSYDVKMKEKGDIPEGYSVSREKKERFSLILESASTNQTSMYLCASSSPGRDTYNEQFFGPGTRLTVL.